This T cell receptor beta chain was found in a study of cytomegalovirus exposure and HLA in healthy donors. The CDR3 has 16 amino acids. With 4 bases removed from V and 1 base from J, the gap between germline ends came to 17 bases. CDR1 and CDR2 from the germline V gene are SGHNT and YYREEE (reference sequence). The PCR had 60 Vbeta and 13 Jbeta primers. The assay was immunoSEQ multiplex PCR, and TCRdb's table has in-frame clones only and misses some. The sample shows about 130,000 clones, just under 75% of them seen only once. The chain uses TRBV5-4 and TRBJ1-1; D possibly corresponds to TRBD1 (5 bases). The TCR sequence derives from a man in his forties in good health and CMV-seropositive. The sample taken for sequencing was PBMCs. In nucleotides, the CDR3 is TGTGCCAGCAGCAAGCTTCGGATCGGGGGGAACACTGAAGCTTTCTTT. Translated: CASSKLRIGGNTEAFF.